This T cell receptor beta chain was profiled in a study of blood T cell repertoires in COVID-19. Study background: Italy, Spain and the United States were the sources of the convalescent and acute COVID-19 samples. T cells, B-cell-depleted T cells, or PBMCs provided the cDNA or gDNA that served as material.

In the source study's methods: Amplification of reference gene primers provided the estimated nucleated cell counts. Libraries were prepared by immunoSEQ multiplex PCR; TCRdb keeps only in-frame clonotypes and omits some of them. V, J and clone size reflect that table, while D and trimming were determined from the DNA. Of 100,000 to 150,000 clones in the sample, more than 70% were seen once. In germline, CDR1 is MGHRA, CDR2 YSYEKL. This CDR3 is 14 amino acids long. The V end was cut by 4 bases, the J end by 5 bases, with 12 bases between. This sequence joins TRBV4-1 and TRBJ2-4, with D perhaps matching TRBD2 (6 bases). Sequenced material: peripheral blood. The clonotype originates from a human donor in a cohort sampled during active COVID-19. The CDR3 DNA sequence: TGCGCCAGCAGCCCCGTAGCGGATCAAAACATTCAGTACTTC. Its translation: CASSPVADQNIQYF.